Following are 12 T cell receptor beta chains from one sample sequenced in a study of shared clonotypes between healthy human individuals. In the naive CD8 group, cells lacked CD45RO and were positively selected for CCR7, so terminally differentiated effector memory CD45RA+ cells were left out. Repertoires were generated with immunoSEQ multiplex PCR, while TCRdb's copy carries only in-frame clones and drops some. The table lists under 1 million clones, nearly 95% of them singletons. The sequenced sample was naive CD8+ T cells sorted from blood. These receptor sequences come from a young man in good health.

This clone has just a few counts. V is TRBV15 and J is TRBJ2-3; weak D call: TRBD1 (5 bases). Per the germline V gene, CDR1 is LNHNV and CDR2 is YYDKDF (reference sequence). V was pared by 5 bases and J by 0 bases, with 30 bases between. This CDR3 contains 21 residues. The CDR3 loop reads CATSGHGPRDRTPTSTDTQYF. The CDR3 DNA reads TGTGCCACCAGCGGCCACGGCCCGCGCGACAGAACTCCGACTAGCACAGATACGCAGTATTTT.

The rearrangement uses TRBV4-2 and TRBJ2-1; 11 positions match TRBD2. CDR3 length equals 15 residues. Per the germline V gene, CDR1 is LGHNA and CDR2 is YNFKEQ. Unmatched junction bases numbered 4, after V lost 1 base and J lost 8 bases. In DNA form, the CDR3 reads TGTGCCAGCAGCCAAGGCCTAGCGGGGGGTGATGAGCAGTTCTTC. As protein: CASSQGLAGGDEQFF.

There are many counts of this clone. The chain combines TRBV7-2 with TRBJ2-2, with D possibly being TRBD2 (6 bases). The CDR3 is 14 amino acids. With 1 base removed from V and 7 bases from J, the gap between germline ends came to 10 bases. The germline gives CDR1 SGHTA, CDR2 FQGNSA. CDR3 sequence reads: CASSLVTSFGELFF. In nucleotides, the CDR3 is TGTGCCAGCAGCTTAGTTACTAGCTTCGGGGAGCTGTTTTTT. The variable domain in full, completed from reference TRBV7-2 and TRBJ2-2, reads GAGVSQSPSNKVTEKGKDVELRCDPISGHTALYWYRQSLGQGLEFLIYFQGNSAPDKSGLPSDRFSAERTGGSVSTLTIQRTQQEDSAVYLCASSLVTSFGELFFGEGSRLTVL.

V usage is TRBV4-1 and J usage is TRBJ2-3; D gene ambiguous. Germline CDR1 reads MGHRA; CDR2 reads YSYEKL. CDR3 length equals 15 residues. Trimming removed 4 bases from V and 0 bases from J, with 11 bases in between. As DNA, the CDR3 is TGCGCCAGCAGCCCCACGGAGAGGAGCACAGATACGCAGTATTTT. This gives the protein CASSPTERSTDTQYF.

V and J are TRBV10-1 and TRBJ2-3, with 7 nucleotides matching TRBD1. The CDR3 sequence is 14 residues long. Germline CDR1 is WNHNN and CDR2 is SYGVQD (reference sequence). The trim removed 6 bases at V and 0 bases at J, leaving 3 bases unmatched. Here the CDR3 DNA reads TGCGCCAGCAGCAGGGACAGTAGCACAGATACGCAGTATTTT. The encoded protein is CASSRDSSTDTQYF.

The chain employs TRBV7-9 and TRBJ2-3; no definite D call. Germline assignment: CDR1 SEHNR and CDR2 FQNEAQ (reference sequence). V was pared by 1 base and J by 5 bases, with 7 bases between. The CDR3 covers 13 residues. CDR3 in DNA: TGTGCCAGCAGCTTAGAATACGGAGATACGCAGTATTTT. This encodes CASSLEYGDTQYF.

The chain has TRBV6-1 and TRBJ2-7; 10 bases align to TRBD2. The germline CDR1 and CDR2 sequences are MNHNS and SASEGT. The ends lost 3 bases at V and 4 bases at J; junction bases unmatched: 9. CDR3 size: 16 residues. The CDR3 loop reads CASSDFSSGSRYEQYF. Written as DNA, the CDR3 is TGTGCCAGCAGTGACTTTTCTAGCGGGAGTCGATACGAGCAGTACTTC.

The chain has TRBV28 and TRBJ2-3; 15 bases are shared with TRBD2. The CDR3 covers 20 residues. V shed 2 bases, J shed 0 bases, and the junction held 9 bases outside the gene matches. Germline V gene data show CDR1 as MDHEN and CDR2 as SYDVKM. The CDR3 coding sequence is TGTGCCAGCAGTTTAAAGCTAGGGACTAGCGGGAGGCTTAGCACAGATACGCAGTATTTT. Its translation: CASSLKLGTSGRLSTDTQYF.

This chain joins TRBV19 and TRBJ2-7; D may correspond to TRBD1 or TRBD2 (5 bases each). The CDR3 has 14 residues. V was cut by 5 bases and J by 2 bases, with 13 bases left in between. The V gene's germline CDR1 is LNHDA and CDR2 SQIVND (reference sequence). The chain's CDR3 is CASSPGTATYEQYF. Written as DNA, the CDR3 is TGTGCCAGTAGTCCCGGGACGGCAACCTACGAGCAGTACTTC.

The rearrangement joins TRBV29-1 to TRBJ1-2, with 7 positions matching TRBD1. The CDR3 contains 13 residues. V shed 7 bases, J shed 0 bases, and the junction held 5 bases outside the gene matches. Germline assignment: CDR1 SQVTM and CDR2 ANQGSEA. The CDR3 DNA reads TGCAGCGCAGGACAGGTCTCTAACTATGGCTACACCTTC. Residues: CSAGQVSNYGYTF.

This clone was found once. V gene TRBV5-1 combines with J gene TRBJ2-5; TRBD1 matches at 8 bases. The J call is uncertain, as TRBJ2-7 better fits the DNA end. The CDR3 runs to 16 residues. Germline CDR1 reads SGHRS; CDR2 reads YFSETQ. CDR3 DNA: TGCGCCAGCCGAGGCTCCGCGGACAGGGACTTTTTCGAGCAGTACTTC. Translation gives CASRGSADRDFFEQYF.

This clone has a single count. The gene calls are TRBV28 and TRBJ1-2; D is unclear. Trimming removed 5 bases at V and 3 bases at J, with 13 bases between. Per germline, CDR1 MDHEN and CDR2 SYDVKM. This CDR3 has 14 amino acids. CDR3 sequence (DNA): TGTGCCAGCAGTGCCCCCCGGGGTGACTATGGCTACACCTTC. This gives the protein CASSAPRGDYGYTF.